Following are 8 T cell receptor beta chains from one sample sequenced in a study of T cells in Graves' hyperthyroidism and ophthalmopathy. Authors of the study amplified TCR beta CDR3 regions from RNA transcripts. Carried out on the TCR CDR3, a first-round RT-PCR used the HTBI primer set. TCRdb analysed the multiplex PCR reads with MiXCR anew, one entry per CDR3 protein. Of a few hundred thousand distinct CDR3 sequences detected, 15% to 19% appear once; the ten largest clones hold less than 9.5%. Material for sequencing was blood. The source is a woman in her twenties or thirties with Graves' hyperthyroidism.

V is TRBV3-1 and J is TRBJ2-2; 7 bases agree with TRBD2. With V trimmed by 0 bases and J by 4 bases, 8 bases remained unmatched. Germline values: CDR1 LGHDT, CDR2 YNNKEL (reference sequence). This CDR3 is built from 17 residues. CDR3 amino acids: CASSQEGIAGLTGELFF. CDR3 in DNA: TGTGCCAGCAGCCAAGAGGGAATAGCGGGCCTCACCGGGGAGCTGTTTTTT.

This clonotype showed up just a few times. V and J are TRBV6-1 and TRBJ2-2, with a tentative D call TRBD1 (5 bases). There are 12 residues in the CDR3. Trimming removed 6 bases from V and 6 bases from J, with 8 bases in between. Germline lookup yields CDR1 MNHNS and CDR2 SASEGT. The CDR3 sequence is CASSRESGELFF. CDR3 nucleotides: TGTGCCAGCAGCAGGGAATCCGGGGAGCTGTTTTTT.

This clonotype was observed a few times. The chain has TRBV10-3 and TRBJ2-1, with 10 nucleotides matching TRBD2. Germline CDR1 ENHRY, CDR2 SYGVKD. V was pared by 4 bases and J by 10 bases, with 13 bases of the junction left unmatched. The CDR3 loop spans 16 amino acids. As DNA, the CDR3 is TGTGCCATCAGTGTTTTGACTAGCGGGCCCTCTGGGGAGCAGTTCTTC. It is translated as CAISVLTSGPSGEQFF.

This clonotype was seen at least ten times. The rearrangement joins TRBV6-1 to TRBJ2-1; 9 bases fit TRBD2. This CDR3 has 14 amino acids. The trim removed 8 bases at V and 4 bases at J, leaving 6 bases unmatched. Looked up from germline, CDR1 is MNHNS and CDR2 is SASEGT. The DNA of the CDR3 is TGTGCCAGCGTGCGACTAGCGGAATACAATGAGCAGTTCTTC. It yields the protein CASVRLAEYNEQFF.

This clonotype has ten or more counts. The chain couples TRBV10-1 to TRBJ2-1; 9 bases are a match to TRBD1. Germline CDR1 is WNHNN and CDR2 is SYGVQD (reference sequence). The ends lost 3 bases at V and 6 bases at J; junction bases unmatched: 9. The CDR3 runs 16 residues. DNA for the CDR3: TGCGCCAGCAGTGACTCCGGGACAGGGCTGCTCAATGAGCAGTTCTTC. Amino acid sequence: CASSDSGTGLLNEQFF.

This clonotype was seen ten or more times. The genes are TRBV11-2 and TRBJ2-7; D might be TRBD1 or TRBD2, each matching 6 bases. V lost 2 bases to trimming and J lost 3 bases, with 17 bases between them. CDR3 length equals 16 residues. Germline values: CDR1 SGHAT, CDR2 FQNNGV. The CDR3 loop is CASSLLGGGRLYEQYF. The CDR3 bases are TGTGCCAGCAGCTTATTGGGTGGGGGGCGCCTCTACGAGCAGTACTTC.

This clonotype was seen at least ten times. This chain uses TRBV20-1 with TRBJ2-1; unclear D gene. Germline CDR1 is DFQATT and CDR2 is SNEGSKA (reference sequence). The ends were cut back, 6 bases at V and 5 bases at J, with 5 bases in the middle. This CDR3 contains 10 residues. The CDR3 DNA reads as TGCAGTGCGACAAACAATGAGCAGTTCTTC. Translating gives CSATNNEQFF.

This rearrangement joins TRBV11-1 to TRBJ1-2, with D possibly being TRBD1 (5 bases). The germline V and J ends were trimmed by 5 bases and 1 base, with 14 bases remaining between them. The V gene's germline CDR1 is SGHAT and CDR2 FQDESV (reference sequence). This CDR3 spans 15 amino acids. The CDR3 bases are TGTGCCAGCAGCGATGGACGGACATTTAACTATGGCTACACCTTC. It codes for CASSDGRTFNYGYTF. Full variable domain (outside the CDR3, taken from reference TRBV11-1 and TRBJ1-2): EAEVAQSPRYKITEKSQAVAFWCDPISGHATLYWYRQILGQGPELLVQFQDESVVDDSQLPKDRFSAERLKGVDSTLKIQPAELGDSAMYLCASSDGRTFNYGYTFGSGTRLTVV.